The clone carrying this TCR beta chain showed up just once. Germline trimming cut 2 bases from V and 3 bases from J; bases unmatched to any gene: 3. Germline V gene sequence: CDR1 SGHNT, CDR2 YYREEE (reference sequence). This CDR3 comprises 16 residues. This sample is part of a study of T cell changes during pregnancy in multiple sclerosis. The data were produced by immunoSEQ multiplex PCR, yet TCRdb's version contains in-frame clones alone and is incomplete. Found here are approximately 110,000 clones, around 90% of them singletons; the top ten hold about 1.5%. Specimen: peripheral blood, collected in the third trimester of pregnancy. The source of this sequence is a female donor with multiple sclerosis, enrolled in a pregnancy study. This chain uses TRBV5-4 with TRBJ2-5; TRBD2 agrees at 14 bases. CDR3 nucleotide sequence: TGTGCCAGCAGCTTTCGACTAGCGGGAGGGGAAGAGACCCAGTACTTC. Translating gives CASSFRLAGGEETQYF.